Below, 27 T cell receptor beta chains from the same sample are listed, as sequenced in a study of OX40 agonist ivuxolimab in advanced cancers. The data were produced by immunoSEQ multiplex PCR, yet TCRdb's version contains in-frame clones alone and is incomplete. The profile shows roughly 96,000 clones, 84% of them singletons. This specimen consisted of CD4+ or CD8+ T cells sorted from blood, obtained in a trial of the OX40 agonist ivuxolimab. The receptors here all came from an adult with an advanced solid tumor such as melanoma, head and neck, liver or kidney cancer.

The chain couples TRBV9 to TRBJ2-2, with 7 bases matching TRBD2. Unmatched junction bases numbered 5, after V lost 3 bases and J lost 6 bases. Germline values: CDR1 SGDLS, CDR2 YYNGEE. This CDR3 has 14 amino acids. The DNA of the CDR3 is TGTGCCAGCAGCGACGGGACTACGTCCGGGGAGCTGTTTTTT. It yields the protein CASSDGTTSGELFF.

This chain uses TRBV6-4 with TRBJ2-3; D ambiguous. Deletions cut 0 bases from V and 0 bases from J, with 7 bases between. Germline V gives CDR1 MRHNA, CDR2 SNTAGT. This CDR3 comprises 15 residues. The CDR3 is CASSDSGRSTDTQYF. CDR3 in DNA: TGTGCCAGCAGTGACTCGGGCAGAAGCACAGATACGCAGTATTTT.

The V call is TRBV9, the J call TRBJ2-3; D is unresolved. The V gene lost 0 bases and the J gene lost 4 bases, with 12 bases spanning the gap. The germline V gene has CDR1 SGDLS and CDR2 YYNGEE. The CDR3 loop spans 15 amino acids. CDR3 residues: CASSVDKGWADTQYF. The CDR3 DNA sequence: TGTGCCAGCAGCGTAGACAAGGGCTGGGCAGATACGCAGTATTTT.

The rearrangement links TRBV7-6 to TRBJ2-5, with TRBD2 identical over 7 bases. Germline-derived CDR1 and CDR2 are SGHVS and FNYEAQ. The CDR3 spans 15 residues. The ends lost 4 bases at V and 2 bases at J; junction bases unmatched: 7. The CDR3 nucleotides read TGTGCCAGCAGCTCCTGGGCGGGAGTTCAAGAGACCCAGTACTTC. Translating it yields CASSSWAGVQETQYF. The complete variable domain, with remaining parts taken from reference TRBV7-6 and TRBJ2-5, reads GAGVSQSPRYKVTKRGQDVALRCDPISGHVSLYWYRQALGQGPEFLTYFNYEAQQDKSGLPNDRFSAERPEGSISTLTIQRTEQRDSAMYRCASSSWAGVQETQYFGPGTRLLVL.

The chain links TRBV30 to TRBJ2-7; possibly TRBD1 or TRBD2 for D (5 bases each). The CDR3 covers 13 residues. Germline CDR1 reads GTSNPN; CDR2 reads SVGIG (reference sequence). V was cut by 1 base and J by 9 bases, with 16 bases left in between. For the CDR3, the DNA is TGTGCCTGGAGTGCGAGACCAGGGACGTCGCAGTACTTC. It translates to CAWSARPGTSQYF.

This clone was picked up one time. The rearrangement joins TRBV5-1 to TRBJ2-7, with TRBD1 as a possible D gene (5 bases). V dropped 4 bases and J dropped 4 bases, with 9 bases sitting between them. There are 12 residues in the CDR3. From germline, CDR1 is SGHRS and CDR2 YFSETQ. CDR3 protein: CASSVTDYEQYF. The CDR3 DNA is TGCGCCAGCAGCGTGACAGATTACGAGCAGTACTTC.

The gene calls are TRBV6-5 and TRBJ2-1; 7 nucleotides match TRBD2. Germline CDR1 MNHEY, CDR2 SVGAGI. The CDR3 consists of 14 residues. With V trimmed by 7 bases and J by 3 bases, 6 bases remained unmatched. CDR3 protein: CASTTSVHYNEQFF. The CDR3 nucleotides are TGTGCCAGCACCACTAGCGTTCACTACAATGAGCAGTTCTTC.

This sequence joins TRBV5-1 and TRBJ2-3; perhaps D is TRBD1 or TRBD2 (6 bases each). V dropped 6 bases and J dropped 3 bases, with 14 bases sitting between them. CDR3 length: 14 amino acids. From germline, CDR1 is SGHRS and CDR2 YFSETQ. CDR3: CASNQGRETDTQYF. The CDR3 nucleotides read TGCGCCAGCAACCAGGGGCGGGAAACAGATACGCAGTATTTT.

This clone occurred once. The CDR3 DNA follows: TGTGCCAGCAGCTTGTCGTCGTCGGGGAACGGGGAGCTGTTTTTT. Encoded protein: CASSLSSSGNGELFF. The chain couples TRBV5-6 to TRBJ2-2; D may be TRBD2 (5 bases). This CDR3 region has 15 residues. Trimming removed 1 base from V and 7 bases from J, with 14 bases in between. Germline assignment: CDR1 SGHDT and CDR2 YYEEEE.

The J gene is TRBJ2-3, the V gene TRBV5-8; 9 nucleotides line up with TRBD2. Germline CDR1 is SGHTS and CDR2 is YDEGEE. With V trimmed by 4 bases and J by 6 bases, 15 bases remained unmatched. The CDR3 runs 17 residues. In DNA, the CDR3 is TGTGCCAGCAGCCGTTCTCAGGCGGGGGGGGGTTTGGATACGCAGTATTTT. This sequence encodes CASSRSQAGGGLDTQYF.

The chain carries TRBV5-1 and TRBJ2-1; D ambiguous. Between the trimmed V and J ends, which lost 0 bases and 2 bases, there was a span of 9 bases. The CDR3 has 15 amino acids. Germline V gives CDR1 SGHRS, CDR2 YFSETQ. The CDR3 nucleotides are TGCGCCAGCAGCTTGGAGACTGGCGCCTACAATGAGCAGTTCTTC. It encodes CASSLETGAYNEQFF.

The table lists this clone with a count of one. V is TRBV5-1 and J is TRBJ2-5, with TRBD2 identical over 7 bases. The trim removed 5 bases at V and 5 bases at J, leaving 9 bases unmatched. Germline CDR1 is SGHRS and CDR2 is YFSETQ. This CDR3 has 14 residues. This chain's CDR3 is CASSTGGTIETQYF. In DNA, the CDR3 is TGCGCCAGCAGTACTGGCGGGACTATTGAGACCCAGTACTTC.

This rearrangement joins TRBV27 to TRBJ2-3; tentative D call: TRBD2 (5 bases). CDR1 is MNHEY, CDR2 SMNVEV, per germline (reference sequence). Trimming removed 8 bases from V and 10 bases from J, with 16 bases in between. The CDR3 spans 12 residues. CDR3 region: CASRGSALAQYF. Here the CDR3 DNA reads TGTGCCAGCCGAGGGAGTGCTTTAGCGCAGTATTTT.

This clone appeared a single time. V and J are TRBV5-1 and TRBJ1-1, with D unresolved. Trimming shortened V by 4 bases and J by 0 bases, and 10 bases separated the two germline ends. This CDR3 has 14 amino acids. The germline V gene encodes CDR1 SGHRS and CDR2 YFSETQ. The CDR3 here is CASSRMTLNTEAFF. CDR3 nucleotides: TGCGCCAGCAGCCGAATGACACTGAACACTGAAGCTTTCTTT.

The chain carries TRBV19 and TRBJ2-1; maybe TRBD2 (6 bases). Germline V gene sequence: CDR1 LNHDA, CDR2 SQIVND (reference sequence). The CDR3 is 13 amino acids. V was cut by 6 bases and J by 3 bases, with 9 bases left in between. The CDR3 sequence: CASSGGVYNEQFF. The CDR3 nucleotides are TGTGCCAGTAGCGGCGGGGTCTACAATGAGCAGTTCTTC. Complete variable domain (other parts from reference TRBV19 and TRBJ2-1): DGGITQSPKYLFRKEGQNVTLSCEQNLNHDAMYWYRQDPGQGLRLIYYSQIVNDFQKGDIAEGYSVSREKKESFPLTVTSAQKNPTAFYLCASSGGVYNEQFFGPGTRLTVL.

V usage is TRBV30 and J usage is TRBJ2-7; maybe TRBD2 (7 bases). This CDR3 contains 14 residues. Trimming cost V 5 bases and J 2 bases, with 16 bases left between them. CDR1 and CDR2 from the germline V gene are GTSNPN and SVGIG (reference sequence). The chain's CDR3 is CAWGLGGPPYEQYF. In nucleotides, the CDR3 is TGTGCCTGGGGCTTGGGGGGGCCCCCCTACGAGCAGTACTTC.

The chain links TRBV19 to TRBJ2-7; the match to TRBD2 covers 8 bases. The CDR3 runs 17 residues. The junction had 12 bases not matched to a gene; V was cut back by 5 bases and J by 0 bases. Germline CDR1 and CDR2: LNHDA and SQIVND (reference sequence). The DNA for the CDR3 is TGTGCCAGTAGTCGGACCGGGAGCGGGGGTGGCTCCTACGAGCAGTACTTC. Protein product: CASSRTGSGGGSYEQYF. The whole variable domain, remainder taken from reference TRBV19 and TRBJ2-7, is DGGITQSPKYLFRKEGQNVTLSCEQNLNHDAMYWYRQDPGQGLRLIYYSQIVNDFQKGDIAEGYSVSREKKESFPLTVTSAQKNPTAFYLCASSRTGSGGGSYEQYFGPGTRLTVT.

V usage is TRBV21-1 and J usage is TRBJ1-3. TRBV21-1 is recorded as a pseudogene. The CDR3 is 14 residues long. The DNA for the CDR3 is TGTGCCAGCAGCAAAGCAGGTTTCGGAAACACCATATATTTT. Amino acid sequence: CASSKAGFGNTIYF.

The chain is built from TRBV6-1 and TRBJ2-7, with 8 positions matching TRBD1. The CDR3 sequence is 15 residues long. Looked up from germline, CDR1 is MNHNS and CDR2 is SASEGT. V dropped 4 bases and J dropped 2; count of bases not matched to a gene: 7. As DNA, the CDR3 is TGTGCCAGCAGTGTAGAGACAGGGGTAACCTACGAGCAGTACTTC. Translating it yields CASSVETGVTYEQYF.

The chain has TRBV30 and TRBJ1-2; TRBD1 matches 7 bases. The V gene's germline CDR1 is GTSNPN and CDR2 SVGIG (reference sequence). The CDR3 sequence is 15 residues long. Losses at the gene ends were 4 bases for V and 0 bases for J; bases not matched to a gene: 8. CDR3 sequence: CAWTKGTASNYGYTF. CDR3 in DNA: TGTGCCTGGACGAAGGGGACAGCTTCTAACTATGGCTACACCTTC.

The chain combines TRBV7-9 with TRBJ1-2; maybe TRBD1 (5 bases). CDR3 length: 15 amino acids. V shed 1 base and J shed 0 bases, with 9 bases lying between them. CDR1 is SEHNR and CDR2 is FQNEAQ in the germline V gene (reference sequence). This CDR3 is CASSLEGAANYGYTF. As DNA, the CDR3 is TGTGCCAGCAGCTTAGAAGGGGCAGCTAACTATGGCTACACCTTC.

J is TRBJ1-2 and V is TRBV7-9; TRBD1 aligns across 7 bases. The CDR3 runs 15 residues. Germline V lookup: CDR1 SEHNR, CDR2 FQNEAQ (reference sequence). With V trimmed by 0 bases and J by 3 bases, 4 bases remained unmatched. CDR3 sequence: CASSLARGTDYGYTF. CDR3 sequence (DNA): TGTGCCAGCAGCTTAGCGCGAGGGACAGACTATGGCTACACCTTC.

This clone rates as medium-sized. This chain joins TRBV19 and TRBJ1-2; 8 bases are a match to TRBD1. This CDR3 comprises 16 residues. In germline, CDR1 is LNHDA, CDR2 SQIVND (reference sequence). After removal of 0 bases from V and 6 bases from J, the junction contained 9 bases not matched to a gene. This CDR3 reads CASSIDPGQGVDGYTF. In DNA form, the CDR3 reads TGTGCCAGTAGTATAGATCCTGGACAGGGCGTGGATGGCTACACCTTC.

The chain uses TRBV5-1 and TRBJ2-7; 9 nucleotides match TRBD2. The CDR3 loop spans 14 amino acids. CDR1 SGHRS and CDR2 YFSETQ come from the germline V gene. Trimming cost V 2 bases and J 5 bases; bases outside gene matches: 5. The CDR3: CASSLPSGNDEQYF. The DNA of the CDR3 is TGCGCCAGCAGCTTACCTAGCGGGAACGACGAGCAGTACTTC.

The chain is built from TRBV5-1 and TRBJ2-7; TRBD1 aligns across 11 bases. CDR1 SGHRS and CDR2 YFSETQ come from the germline V gene. The CDR3 spans 15 residues. With V trimmed by 4 bases and J by 4 bases, 7 bases remained unmatched. Here the CDR3 reads CASSPTGTGGYEQYF. CDR3 sequence (DNA): TGCGCCAGCAGCCCGACCGGGACAGGGGGATACGAGCAGTACTTC. Using reference TRBV5-1 and TRBJ2-7 for the parts outside the CDR3, the full variable domain is KAGVTQTPRYLIKTRGQQVTLSCSPISGHRSVSWYQQTPGQGLQFLFEYFSETQRNKGNFPGRFSGRQFSNSRSEMNVSTLELGDSALYLCASSPTGTGGYEQYFGPGTRLTVT.

The gene calls are TRBV5-6 and TRBJ2-3; a possible D gene is TRBD1 (5 bases). V lost 0 bases, J lost 2 bases, and 13 bases lay in between. Germline lookup yields CDR1 SGHDT and CDR2 YYEEEE. This CDR3 is built from 16 residues. CDR3 region: CASSLGQLPTTDTQYF. The CDR3, as DNA: TGTGCCAGCAGCTTGGGACAGCTACCCACCACAGATACGCAGTATTTT.

The gene calls are TRBV5-4 and TRBJ2-3; tentatively, D is TRBD2 (6 bases). V lost 4 bases and J 2 bases, leaving 17 bases between the germline ends. Germline CDR1 reads SGHNT; CDR2 reads YYREEE (reference sequence). The CDR3 extends over 16 amino acids. The CDR3 loop reads CASSDGRLKSTDTQYF. Here the CDR3 DNA reads TGTGCCAGCAGCGATGGGAGGCTAAAGTCCACAGATACGCAGTATTTT.